This T cell receptor beta chain stems from a study of blood T cell repertoires in COVID-19. Method: immunoSEQ multiplex PCR; TCRdb's copy keeps in-frame clones and lacks some. The table includes about 80,000 clones, approximately 80% detected once. The CDR3 sequence is 18 residues long. V was clipped by 4 bases and J by 3 bases; unmatched bases: 10. Germline CDR1 SGHDN, CDR2 FVKESK. The rearrangement joins TRBV14 to TRBJ2-1, with 12 positions matching TRBD2. Material: peripheral blood. The TCR sequence derives from a woman in her 70s with acute or convalescent COVID-19. CDR3 nucleotide sequence: TGTGCCAGCAGCCTCTCTCGACTAGCGGGAGTTATCTACAATGAGCAGTTCTTC. Protein product: CASSLSRLAGVIYNEQFF. Together with reference TRBV14 and TRBJ2-1, the CDR3 gives the full variable domain: EAGVTQFPSHSVIEKGQTVTLRCDPISGHDNLYWYRRVMGKEIKFLLHFVKESKQDESGMPNNRFLAERTGGTYSTLKVQPAELEDSGVYFCASSLSRLAGVIYNEQFFGPGTRLTVL.